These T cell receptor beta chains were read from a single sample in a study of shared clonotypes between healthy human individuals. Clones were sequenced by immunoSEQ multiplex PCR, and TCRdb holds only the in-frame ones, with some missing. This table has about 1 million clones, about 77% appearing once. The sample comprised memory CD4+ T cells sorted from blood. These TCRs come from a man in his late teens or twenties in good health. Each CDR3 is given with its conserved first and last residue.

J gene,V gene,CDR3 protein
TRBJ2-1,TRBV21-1,CASNSRHRARWDEQFF
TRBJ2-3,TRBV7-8,CASSLQGWEDTQYF
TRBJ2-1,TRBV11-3,CASSQLAGSFNEQFF
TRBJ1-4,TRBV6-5,CASSVTGEIEKLFF
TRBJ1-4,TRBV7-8,CASSRTRNEKLFF
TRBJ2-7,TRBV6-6,CASRAGQGSYEQYF
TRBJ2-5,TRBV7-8,CASSSNAQTQYF
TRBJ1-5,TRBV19,CASSVQQGYNQPQHF
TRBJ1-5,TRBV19,CASKPLQGGGSNQPQHF
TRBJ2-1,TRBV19,CASSPDGAGGHTFF
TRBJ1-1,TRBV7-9,CASSLGANTEAFF
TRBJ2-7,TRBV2,CATQHGGAYNEQYF
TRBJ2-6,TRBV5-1,CASSSPDGIRSGANVLTF
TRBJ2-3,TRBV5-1,CASSLASSSASTDTQYF
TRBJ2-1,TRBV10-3,CATTISGETEQFF
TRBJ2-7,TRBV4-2,CASSQGIGWGEQYF
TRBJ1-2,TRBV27,CASSSVDGIHGYTF
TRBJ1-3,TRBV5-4,CASMDSSGNTIYF
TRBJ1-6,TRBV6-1,CASSEDRGQAGQLLHF
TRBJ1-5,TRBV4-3,CASSQNLKSNQPQHF
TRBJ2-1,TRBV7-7,CASSLGTRGTEQFF
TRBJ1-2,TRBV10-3,CAISGSGWGGYTF